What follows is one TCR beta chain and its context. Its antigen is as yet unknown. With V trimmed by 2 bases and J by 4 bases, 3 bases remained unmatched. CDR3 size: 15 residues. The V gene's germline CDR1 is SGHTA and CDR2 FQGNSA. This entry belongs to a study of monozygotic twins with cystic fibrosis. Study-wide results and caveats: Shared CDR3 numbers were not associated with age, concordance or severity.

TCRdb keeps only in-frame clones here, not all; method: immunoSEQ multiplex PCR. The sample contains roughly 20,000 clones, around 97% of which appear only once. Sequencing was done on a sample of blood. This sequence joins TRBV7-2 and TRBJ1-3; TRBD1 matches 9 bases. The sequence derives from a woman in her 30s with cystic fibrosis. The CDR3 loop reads CASSLSGQGGNTIYF. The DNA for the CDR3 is TGTGCCAGCAGCTTAAGCGGACAGGGGGGAAACACCATATATTTT.